Listed here is a single T cell receptor (beta chain). Its antigen has not been determined. No base quality values were provided; no much bigger clone lies one nucleotide off. Patients with a history of autoimmune disease or receiving systemic immunosuppression were excluded from the trial. Peripheral blood for TCR sequencing was collected from all dose cohorts at baseline, on cycle 4 day 1, and on cycle 7 day 1. Samples came from an open-label, multicenter, first-in-human phase I dose-escalation trial of ivuxolimab. The trial enrolled adults with locally advanced or metastatic head and neck squamous cell, hepatocellular, melanoma or renal cell carcinoma. CD4+ and CD8+ T cells were sorted separately from peripheral blood before TCR sequencing. The source of the sample is a study of OX40 agonist ivuxolimab in advanced cancers. Notes on the research overall: Ivuxolimab was an agonistic, fully human IgG2 monoclonal antibody directed against OX40 (CD134), a costimulatory receptor. Intravenous ivuxolimab was administered to patients every 2 weeks at six dose levels: 0.01, 0.1, 0.3, 1.5, 3 and 10 mg/kg. Among the roughly 52 dose-escalation patients, about 20 had hepatocellular carcinoma, roughly 15 melanoma, 9 renal cell carcinoma and 9 head and neck cancer. The dose-escalation cohort was approximately 83% male with a mean age of roughly 62 years, ranging from about 20 to 80. Patients were allowed to have had prior anti-PD-1, anti-PD-L1 or anti-CTLA-4 therapy, and 40% of the dose-escalation patients had previously received checkpoint inhibitors. Partial responses occurred in three dose-escalation patients, of whom one had hepatocellular carcinoma and two had cutaneous melanoma. Peripheral TCRbeta sequencing was intended to test whether TCR sequence diversity was altered and clonal T-cell expansion was caused by ivuxolimab. The paper covers the monotherapy dose-escalation part of the phase I ivuxolimab trial, which included N ≈ 57 patients.

Findings and caveats that apply to the study as a whole: At doses of 0.1 to 3.0 mg/kg, clonal expansion of both CD4+ and CD8+ T cells in blood was seen between baseline and week 6. The antigen specificity of the peripheral T cells that underwent clonal expansion was not determined. On average, CD8+ T cells showed more expanded clones than CD4+ T cells after ivuxolimab. Low levels of normalized T-cell clonal expansion were also seen in some nonresponding patients. Partial responders in the 0.1-3.0 mg/kg groups had among the lowest normalized peripheral clonal expansion, especially among CD8+ T cells.

Taken from the germline V gene, the CDR1 and CDR2 loops are SGDLS and YYNGEE. The trim is 0 bases for V and 5 bases for J, with a gap of 14 bases between the germline ends. Counted from cysteine to phenylalanine, this CDR3 has 16 amino acids. Only CDR3 DNA remains: 48 bases, in frame from the first base. To sequence the TCRbeta CDR3 region, genomic DNA was isolated from the sorted cells. The immunoSEQ Assay was used to sequence the TCRbeta CDR3 regions. TCRdb's version of the immuneACCESS table is confined to in-frame rearrangements and falls short of the full clone set. An unresolved V gene accounts for under half of the shortfall where checked; the remainder is of unknown origin. This sample is represented by over 65,000 clones; around 92% of them were singletons. Jointly, the top ten make up 0.5% to 0.65% of the sample.

The sequence derives from an adult with an advanced solid tumor such as melanoma, head and neck, liver or kidney cancer. The source was CD4+ or CD8+ T cells sorted from blood, collected in a trial of the OX40 agonist ivuxolimab. Here the chain combines TRBV9 and TRBJ2-2; the D gene may be TRBD1 or TRBD2, since each aligns over 5 bases. The CDR3 sequence is CASSVAGQGSTGELFF. The DNA sequence is TGTGCCAGCAGCGTAGCGGGGCAGGGTAGTACCGGGGAGCTGTTTTTT. The full variable domain, completed from the reference TRBV9 and TRBJ2-2 proteins outside the CDR3, reads DSGVTQTPKHLITATGQRVTLRCSPRSGDLSVYWYQQSLDQGLQFLIQYYNGEERAKGNILERFSAQQFPDLHSELNLSSLELGDSALYFCASSVAGQGSTGELFFGEGSRLTVL.